These 17 T cell receptor beta chains share one sample of origin, sequenced in a study of identical twins. TCRdb itself ran the 5' RACE reads through MiXCR, one entry per CDR3 protein. The sample yields a few hundred thousand distinct CDR3 sequences, roughly 9% seen once. Sequencing was performed on naive T cells sorted from blood. The receptor source for this set is a woman in her 50s in good health.

Details on this clonotype: A junction end diverges from the germline sequence, so it may reflect a read error. This chain links TRBV20-1 with TRBJ2-1, with D maybe TRBD1 (5 bases). There are 11 residues in the CDR3. Germline assignment: CDR1 DFQATT and CDR2 SNEGSKA (reference sequence). This CDR3 is CSARLEDTLRF. In DNA, the CDR3 is TGCAGTGCTAGGCTCGAGGACACCCTTAGGTTC.

At least ten counts were recorded for this clonotype. The chain links TRBV5-1 to TRBJ2-3; 7 bases are shared with TRBD2. V dropped 0 bases and J dropped 0; count of bases not matched to a gene: 4. The CDR3 has 16 amino acids. The germline V gene encodes CDR1 SGHRS and CDR2 YFSETQ. The CDR3 here is CASSLGFSGSTDTQYF. In DNA form, the CDR3 reads TGCGCCAGCAGCTTGGGATTTAGCGGGAGCACAGATACGCAGTATTTT.

This clonotype was seen a few times. This chain links TRBV28 with TRBJ2-3; the D call may be TRBD1 or TRBD2 (5 bases each). Trimming left V 3 bases short and J 2 bases short, with 9 bases between. CDR1 and CDR2 (germline): MDHEN, SYDVKM. The CDR3 is 14 residues long. The CDR3 DNA is TGTGCCAGCAGTTTTCCGGGACCCACAGATACGCAGTATTTT. Translated: CASSFPGPTDTQYF. The full variable domain, rest sourced from reference TRBV28 and TRBJ2-3, is DVKVTQSSRYLVKRTGEKVFLECVQDMDHENMFWYRQDPGLGLRLIYFSYDVKMKEKGDIPEGYSVSREKKERFSLILESASTNQTSMYLCASSFPGPTDTQYFGPGTRLTVL.

The chain recombines TRBV18 with TRBJ1-2, with a weak D call TRBD1 (5 bases). V lost 6 bases, J lost 2 bases, and 10 bases lay in between. CDR1 and CDR2 (germline): KGHSH, LQKENI. This CDR3 has 13 residues. The CDR3 spells CASSDNSNYGYTF. The CDR3 DNA reads as TGTGCCAGCTCGGACAACTCAAACTATGGCTACACCTTC.

V is TRBV5-1 and J is TRBJ2-3; D is possibly TRBD1 or TRBD2 (5 bases each). With 0 bases removed from V and 1 base from J, the gap between germline ends came to 9 bases. The germline gives CDR1 SGHRS, CDR2 YFSETQ. This CDR3 comprises 15 residues. The DNA for the CDR3 is TGCGCCAGCAGCTTGGGGGACGGCCGCACAGATACGCAGTATTTT. It encodes CASSLGDGRTDTQYF.

V is TRBV19 and J is TRBJ2-3; D uncertain. The CDR3 covers 12 residues. CDR1 is LNHDA and CDR2 is SQIVND in the germline V gene (reference sequence). V shed 8 bases and J shed 11 bases, with 17 bases lying between them. The CDR3: CASRHQFEEQYF. Here the CDR3 DNA reads TGTGCCAGTCGGCACCAATTTGAGGAGCAGTATTTT.

This clonotype showed up just a few times. The J gene is TRBJ2-1, the V gene TRBV20-1, with TRBD2 identical over 8 bases. The CDR3 totals 14 residues. The junction had 4 bases not matched to a gene; V was cut back by 3 bases and J by 3 bases. The germline V gene has CDR1 DFQATT and CDR2 SNEGSKA (reference sequence). The CDR3 DNA follows: TGCAGTGCTAGCAGCGGGAGAGGCTACAATGAGCAGTTCTTC. It yields the protein CSASSGRGYNEQFF.

At least ten counts were recorded for this clonotype. The chain has TRBV29-1 and TRBJ2-7, with D maybe TRBD1 (6 bases). Trimming pared 6 bases from V and 0 bases from J, leaving 9 bases between. The CDR3 sequence is 12 residues long. Germline V CDR1 and CDR2: SQVTM, ANQGSEA. CDR3 protein: CSVKDSSYEQYF. In DNA, the CDR3 is TGCAGCGTAAAGGACAGCTCCTACGAGCAGTACTTC.

The chain employs TRBV19 and TRBJ1-5; 7 nucleotides agree with TRBD1. This CDR3 has 16 residues. Germline trimming cut 7 bases from V and 7 bases from J; bases unmatched to any gene: 16. The germline gives CDR1 LNHDA, CDR2 SQIVND (reference sequence). CDR3: CASKDWGGQGGQPQHF. CDR3 DNA sequence: TGTGCCAGTAAAGATTGGGGGGGTCAAGGGGGCCAGCCCCAGCATTTT. Looking up the rest from reference TRBV19 and TRBJ1-5 gives the full variable domain: DGGITQSPKYLFRKEGQNVTLSCEQNLNHDAMYWYRQDPGQGLRLIYYSQIVNDFQKGDIAEGYSVSREKKESFPLTVTSAQKNPTAFYLCASKDWGGQGGQPQHFGDGTRLSIL.

This clonotype has just a few counts. The J gene is TRBJ2-1, the V gene TRBV20-1; 8 nucleotides agree with TRBD2. In germline, CDR1 is DFQATT, CDR2 SNEGSKA (reference sequence). The CDR3 sequence is 17 residues long. Trimming took 0 bases from V and 7 from J; bases not matched to a gene: 14. The DNA of the CDR3 is TGCAGTGCTAGAGACTATAAAGGAGCGGGAGAAAGGAATGAGCAGTTCTTC. It codes for CSARDYKGAGERNEQFF.

This clonotype was seen only a few times. The chain employs TRBV7-3 and TRBJ2-2; 8 bases map to TRBD2. CDR1 and CDR2 (germline): SGHTA, FQGTGA. The CDR3 extends over 17 amino acids. The V segment lost 2 bases and the J segment 6 bases; nucleotides outside the gene matches: 11. CDR3 nucleotide sequence: TGTGCCAGCAGCTTACAGCGGGAGATAGGAATAGCCGGGGAGCTGTTTTTT. Its translation is CASSLQREIGIAGELFF.

The chain links TRBV5-1 to TRBJ2-7, with 7 nucleotides matching TRBD1. There are 14 residues in the CDR3. CDR1 is SGHRS and CDR2 is YFSETQ in the germline V gene. V lost 0 bases to trimming and J lost 6 bases; unmatched junction nucleotides: 6. CDR3 nucleotide sequence: TGCGCCAGCAGCTTGGGACAGGGTATTGGCGAGCAGTACGTC. Protein: CASSLGQGIGEQYV.

This clonotype was picked up many times. The J gene is TRBJ2-1, the V gene TRBV24-1; no clear D gene. Per germline, CDR1 KGHDR and CDR2 SFDVKD. Trimming pared 3 bases from V and 8 bases from J, leaving 4 bases between. CDR3 length: 11 amino acids. The CDR3 sequence is CATSDAHEQFF. The DNA for the CDR3 is TGTGCCACCAGTGATGCTCATGAGCAGTTCTTC.

This clonotype has at least ten counts. V usage is TRBV6-9 and J usage is TRBJ1-1, with D unclear. Germline values: CDR1 MNHGY, CDR2 SVAAGI. The CDR3 consists of 11 residues. V was shortened by 2 bases and J by 14 bases, with 12 bases between the two germline ends. CDR3 sequence: CASSYGQPLFF. CDR3 bases: TGTGCCAGCAGTTATGGGCAGCCTCTATTCTTT.

This clonotype was detected many times. The CDR3 sequence: CASSLANRGRTEAFF. In nucleotides, the CDR3 is TGCGCCAGCAGCTTGGCCAACAGGGGGAGAACTGAAGCTTTCTTT. The V call is TRBV5-1, the J call TRBJ1-1; 8 bases agree with TRBD1. In germline, CDR1 is SGHRS, CDR2 YFSETQ. V gave up 0 bases and J gave up 5 bases; unmatched junction bases: 6. The CDR3 runs to 15 residues.

This clonotype was recorded a few times. V usage is TRBV12-3 or TRBV12-4 and J usage is TRBJ1-5; 8 nucleotides match TRBD1. The CDR3 contains 15 residues. V dropped 6 bases and J dropped 4; count of bases not matched to a gene: 8. Here the CDR3 DNA reads TGTGCCAGCAGACCCGACAGGGGCGGAAATCAGCCCCAGCATTTT. Translated, it gives CASRPDRGGNQPQHF.

The genes are TRBV7-8 and TRBJ2-4, with D tentatively TRBD1 (8 bases). Trimming left V 2 bases short and J 1 base short, with 18 bases between. This CDR3 spans 18 amino acids. Germline V gene data show CDR1 as SGHVS and CDR2 as FQNEAQ. The CDR3 region is CASSLNRGGEWAKNIQYF. CDR3 in DNA: TGTGCCAGCAGCTTAAACAGGGGGGGGGAATGGGCCAAAAACATTCAGTACTTC.